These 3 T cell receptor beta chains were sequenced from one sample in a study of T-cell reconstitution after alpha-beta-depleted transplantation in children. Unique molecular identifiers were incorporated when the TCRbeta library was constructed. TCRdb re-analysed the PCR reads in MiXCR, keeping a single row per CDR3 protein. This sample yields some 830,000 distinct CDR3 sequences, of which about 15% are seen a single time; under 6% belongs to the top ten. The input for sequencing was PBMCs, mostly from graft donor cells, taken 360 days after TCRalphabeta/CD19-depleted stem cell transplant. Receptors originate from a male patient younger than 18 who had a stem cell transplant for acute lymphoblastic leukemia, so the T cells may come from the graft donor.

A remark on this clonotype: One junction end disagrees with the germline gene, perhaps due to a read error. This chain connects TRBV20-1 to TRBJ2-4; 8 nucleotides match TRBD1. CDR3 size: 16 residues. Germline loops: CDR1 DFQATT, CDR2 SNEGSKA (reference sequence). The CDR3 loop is CCARDGLGQGKNIQYF. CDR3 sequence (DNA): TGCTGTGCTAGAGATGGCCTCGGACAGGGTAAAAACATTCAGTACTTC.

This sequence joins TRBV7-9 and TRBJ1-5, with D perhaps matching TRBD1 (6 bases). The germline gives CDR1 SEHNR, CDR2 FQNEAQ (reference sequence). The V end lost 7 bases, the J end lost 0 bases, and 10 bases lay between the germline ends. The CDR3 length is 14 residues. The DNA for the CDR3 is TGTGCCAGCAACTCGGACAGTAGCAATCAGCCCCAGCATTTT. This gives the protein CASNSDSSNQPQHF.

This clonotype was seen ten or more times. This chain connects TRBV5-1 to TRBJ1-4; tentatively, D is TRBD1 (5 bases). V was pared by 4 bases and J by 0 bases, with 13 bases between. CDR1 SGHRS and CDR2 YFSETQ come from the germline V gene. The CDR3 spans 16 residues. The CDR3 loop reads CASSIGHVATNEKLFF. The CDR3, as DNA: TGCGCCAGCAGCATCGGACATGTTGCAACTAATGAAAAACTGTTTTTT.